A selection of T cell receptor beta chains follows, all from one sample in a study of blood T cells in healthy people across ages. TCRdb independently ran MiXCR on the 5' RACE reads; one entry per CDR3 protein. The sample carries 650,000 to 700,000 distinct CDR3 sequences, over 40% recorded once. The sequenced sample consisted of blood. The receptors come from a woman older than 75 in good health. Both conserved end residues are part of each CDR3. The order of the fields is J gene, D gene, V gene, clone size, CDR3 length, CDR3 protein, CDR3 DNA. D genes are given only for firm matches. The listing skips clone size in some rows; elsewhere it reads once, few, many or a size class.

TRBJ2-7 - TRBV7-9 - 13 CASSVATGTFRYF -
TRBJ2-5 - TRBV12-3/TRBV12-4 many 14 CASSLNRLQETQYF TGTGCCAGCAGTTTAAACAGGCTCCAAGAGACCCAGTACTTC
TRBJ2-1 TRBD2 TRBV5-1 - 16 CASSYPGLVGGEEQFF TGCGCCAGCAGCTACCCGGGACTAGTGGGGGGCGAGGAGCAGTTCTTC
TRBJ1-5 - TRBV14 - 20 CASSQEACLFLRGLHQPQHF TGTGCCAGCAGCCAAGAGGCATGTCTCTTTCTGCGCGGCCTACATCAGCCCCAGCATTTT
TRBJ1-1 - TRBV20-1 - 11 CSASVNTEAFF TGCAGTGCATCCGTCAACACTGAAGCTTTCTTT
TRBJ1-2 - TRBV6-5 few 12 CASSPSNYGYTF TGTGCCAGCAGTCCTTCAAACTATGGCTACACCTTC
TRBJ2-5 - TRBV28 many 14 CASDTVSVQETQYF TGTGCCAGCGATACAGTGTCGGTACAAGAGACCCAGTACTTC
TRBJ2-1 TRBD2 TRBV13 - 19 CASSPKGTSGGPSYNEQFF TGTGCCAGCAGCCCGAAGGGGACTAGCGGGGGCCCCTCCTACAATGAGCAGTTCTTC
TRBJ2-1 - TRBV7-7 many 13 CASSLSLENEQFF TGTGCCAGCAGCTTAAGCTTGGAAAATGAGCAGTTCTTC
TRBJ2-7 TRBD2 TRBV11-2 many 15 CASSFQTSGSNEQYF TGTGCCAGCAGCTTCCAAACTAGCGGGAGTAACGAGCAGTACTTC
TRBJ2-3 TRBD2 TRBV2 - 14 CASSTGGGPDTQYF TGTGCCAGCAGTACCGGCGGGGGGCCAGATACGCAGTATTTT
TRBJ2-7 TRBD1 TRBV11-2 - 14 CASSAGTAFYEQYF TGTGCCAGCAGCGCCGGGACAGCTTTCTACGAGCAGTACTTC
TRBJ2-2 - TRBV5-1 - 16 CASSLVGYSDTGELFF TGCGCCAGCAGCTTGGTCGGCTATTCGGACACCGGGGAGCTGTTTTTT
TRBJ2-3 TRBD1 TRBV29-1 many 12 CSGRQGTDTQYF TGCAGCGGTAGACAGGGAACAGATACGCAGTATTTT
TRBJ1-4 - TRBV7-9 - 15 CASSTGIRGDEKLFF TGTGCCAGCAGCACAGGGATCCGGGGCGATGAAAAACTGTTTTTT
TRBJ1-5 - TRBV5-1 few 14 CASRPGNGNQPQHF TGCGCCAGCAGGCCGGGGAACGGCAATCAGCCCCAGCATTTT